This paragraph covers one T cell receptor beta chain sequence. There are a few counts of this clone. The antigen this receptor binds is unknown. No much larger clonotype is one base removed from it; base qualities were not supplied. TCR beta CDR3 regions were sequenced from DNA using the immunoSEQ Assay. The published analysis was carried out like this. To compute T cell density, TCR beta template counts were normalized to usable DNA, which was estimated by amplifying housekeeping genes. Using the preseqR package, richness was estimated by extrapolating to 120,000 templates for tissue samples and 400,000 templates for PBMC samples. Clonality was defined as one minus Pielou's evenness. To identify tissue-enriched TCRs, differential abundance testing was run on productive amino-acid clonotypes with a minimum total count of 5 and an alpha of 0.1. The Jaccard Index and the Morisita Overlap Index were used to measure how much the repertoires overlapped between compartments. TCR beta CDR3s were clustered by GLIPH together with public tetramer-defined viral CDR3s, and at least three viral sequences plus V-gene enrichment were required for viral motifs. TCRdb took over this immuneACCESS table, retaining in-frame rearrangements with V and J assigned. Such tables are incomplete; in checked studies, under half of the missing clones stem from an unresolved V gene, and the remainder is unexplained. That table furnishes V, J and clone size, whereas the DNA furnished D and trimming. The table for this sample lists 45,000 to 60,000 clones; roughly 75% of them were counted only once. Clones ranked in the top ten supply around 4.5% of the sample.

At diagnosis, peripheral blood, uninvolved tumor-adjacent lung and tumor were collected and stored as a combination of fresh-frozen and FFPE material. For TCR repertoire profiling, blood samples were analyzed in the form of peripheral blood mononuclear cells. This sample was included in a study of T cells in localized non-small cell lung cancer (dated by TCRdb to the early 2020s). Background for the entire study: The study examined T cell repertoires in approximately 240 patients with early-stage NSCLC and compared tumors with uninvolved tumor-adjacent lungs. The cohort comprised roughly 220 treatment-naïve NSCLC patients with resected, localized lung tumors. A mean age of 66.3 years was recorded for the NSCLC patients, of whom under 150 were male and 100 to 110 were female. Paper-wide results and their limitations: A median of roughly 60 of the top 100 tumor clones were detected in paired uninvolved adjacent lung, and 28 of these tumor clones were also found among the top 100 clones of the paired uninvolved adjacent lung. Because multi-region tumor sequencing was not done, intratumor heterogeneity could not be ruled out. Since the design was exploratory, TCR variables were selected using unadjusted p-values with no false-discovery rate correction. Longer overall survival was associated with higher blood T cell density, whereas shorter survival was associated with higher adjacent-lung clonality. Uninvolved tumor-adjacent lung showed the highest T cell clonality, higher than tumor, which suggests more focused antigenic responses in the adjacent lung.

The CDR3, cysteine through phenylalanine, is 13 amino acids long. Only the CDR3 DNA stays, 39 bases, in frame from base 1. The V end loses 7 bases and the J end loses 4 bases, and a stretch of 16 bases separates them. For CDR1 and CDR2, the germline V gene (reference sequence) lists GTSNPN and SVGIG. The receptor was derived from a woman aged 40 to 75 with stage II lung adenocarcinoma. In this chain, TRBV30 is recombined with TRBJ1-1, and perhaps TRBD1 as D gene, on 5 matching bases. The source was PBMCs, collected before any cancer treatment. The nucleotides are TGTGCCTCCAACCGGGACGGAGCCACTGAAGCTTTCTTT. It specifies CASNRDGATEAFF.